Listed below are T cell receptor beta chains from one sample, sequenced in a study of T cells in Graves' hyperthyroidism and ophthalmopathy. TCRdb re-analysed the multiplex PCR reads in MiXCR, keeping a single row per CDR3 protein. The sample has about 840,000 distinct CDR3 sequences; 38% are singletons. The sequenced sample was blood. These receptors originate from a man aged 18-30 years with Graves' hyperthyroidism. The CDR3 runs from the conserved cysteine through the conserved F or W. The order of the fields is clone size, V gene, D gene, J gene, CDR3 DNA, CDR3 protein. D genes are given only for firm matches. Clone size appears in some rows only: once, few, many, or a class for an expanded clone.

>many|TRBV24-1|NA|TRBJ2-7
TGTGCCACCAGTGTTAAATTTACAGAGCAGTACTTC
CATSVKFTEQYF
>once|TRBV10-3|TRBD1|TRBJ2-7
TGTGCTAGTGGTAACATGCCGGGACAGGGGATTTCCTACGAGCAGTACTTC
CASGNMPGQGISYEQYF
>NA|TRBV10-3|NA|TRBJ2-2
TGTGCCACCGCGAGACGACCCGGGGAGCTGTTTTTT
CATARRPGELFF
>many|TRBV12-3/TRBV12-4|NA|TRBJ1-6
TGTGCCAGCCGAGCCCATCTCGAAAACAATTCACCCCTCCACTTT
CASRAHLENNSPLHF
>NA|TRBV15|NA|TRBJ2-7
TGTGCCACCAGCGCATGGACCGGACAAACAACATCCTACGAGCAGTACTTC
CATSAWTGQTTSYEQYF
>many|TRBV10-3|NA|TRBJ1-2
TGTGCCATCAGGGGGACCAATGGCTACACCTTC
CAIRGTNGYTF
>NA|TRBV7-2|NA|TRBJ2-7
TGTGCCAACAGCTTAGGTCTTGGCAGCTCCTACGAGCAGTACTTC
CANSLGLGSSYEQYF
>NA|TRBV4-1|TRBD1|TRBJ1-6
TGCGCCAGCAGCCAAGGGGACAGGGACAATTCACCCCTCCACTTT
CASSQGDRDNSPLHF
>few|TRBV29-1|NA|TRBJ2-3
TGCAGCGTGGCGACTTACACAGATACGCAGTATTTT
CSVATYTDTQYF
>NA|TRBV20-1|NA|TRBJ2-7
TGCAGTGCCGCCCGGGCCCTTACCACCGAGCAGTACTTC
CSAARALTTEQYF
>few|TRBV12-3/TRBV12-4|NA|TRBJ2-5
TGTGCCAGCAGTCCCCCGGGGGGCGTACAAGAGACCCAGTACTTC
CASSPPGGVQETQYF
>many|TRBV19|NA|TRBJ2-6
TGTGCCAGTAGTTCCCGCAGTCACTCTGGGGCCAACGTCCTGACTTTC
CASSSRSHSGANVLTF
>NA|TRBV6-5|TRBD1|TRBJ2-2
TGTGCCAGCAGTTACTCGATCAGGGGGCGCGGGGAGCTGTTTTTT
CASSYSIRGRGELFF
>NA|TRBV5-6|NA|TRBJ1-5
TGTGCCAGCAGCAGCATCGGGCAGCCCCAGCATTTT
CASSSIGQPQHF
>few|TRBV9|NA|TRBJ1-1
TGTGCCAGCAGCGATGGGGTTGCAAAAACCACTACCGAAGCTTTCTTT
CASSDGVAKTTTEAFF
>NA|TRBV11-2|NA|TRBJ2-7
TGTGCCAGCAGCTCTATTGTAGGCGAGCAGTACTTC
CASSSIVGEQYF
>few|TRBV7-9|TRBD2|TRBJ2-5
TGTGCCAGCAGCGGTGGGACTAGCGGAGTCAAAGAGACCCAGTACTTC
CASSGGTSGVKETQYF
>many|TRBV7-3|NA|TRBJ1-3
TGTGCCAGCAGCATCGACAGCAGCTCTGGAAACACCATATATTTT
CASSIDSSSGNTIYF
>NA|TRBV7-9|TRBD1|TRBJ1-5
TGTGCCAGCTCACCAAACAGGGGGCTTCAGCCCCAGCATTTT
CASSPNRGLQPQHF
>NA|TRBV14|NA|TRBJ2-7
TGTGCCAGCAGCCAAGAGGGCCACCCGAGCTGCGAGCAGTACTTC
CASSQEGHPSCEQYF
>NA|TRBV6-5|NA|TRBJ1-2
TGTGCCAGCACCCCAGGGAAGATGGTAGGCTACACCTTC
CASTPGKMVGYTF
>many|TRBV5-1|NA|TRBJ1-5
TGCGCCAGCAGCTTTGGGGGAAGGGATGATCAGCCCCAGCATTTT
CASSFGGRDDQPQHF
>NA|TRBV7-6|TRBD1|TRBJ2-6
TGTGCCAGCAGCTTGGGGACAGGGAAATCTGGGGCCAACGTCCTGACTTTC
CASSLGTGKSGANVLTF
>NA|TRBV25-1|NA|TRBJ1-1
TGTGCCAGCAGTTTGTCCGGCGGTACAAACACTGAAGCTTTCTTT
CASSLSGGTNTEAFF
>few|TRBV29-1|NA|TRBJ2-2
TGCAGCGTTGAAGAGAGTCAGAACACCGGGGAGCTGTTTTTT
CSVEESQNTGELFF
>NA|TRBV6-5|NA|TRBJ1-6
TGTGCCAGCAGTTACGGTGGCAGTCTAAATAATTCACCCCTCCACTTT
CASSYGGSLNNSPLHF
>NA|TRBV7-2|TRBD2|TRBJ2-5
TGTGCCAGCAGCTTAATGGTAGCGGGAGGGGGGGAGACCCAGTACTTC
CASSLMVAGGGETQYF
>many|TRBV5-1|NA|TRBJ1-5
TGCGCCAGCGCACATCAGCCCCAGCATTTT
CASAHQPQHF
>few|TRBV7-8|NA|TRBJ2-2
TGTGCCAGCAGCTTCGCACAGGGGAACACCGGGGAGCTGTTTTTT
CASSFAQGNTGELFF
>few|TRBV19|TRBD1|TRBJ1-1
TGTGCCAGTAGTGGACAGGGGAGAGGGGCTGAAGCTTTCTTT
CASSGQGRGAEAFF
>NA|TRBV7-2|NA|TRBJ2-5
TGTGCCAGCAGCTTCAGCGTTAAATTCCAAGAGACCCAGTACTTC
CASSFSVKFQETQYF
>many|TRBV25-1|NA|TRBJ1-1
TGTGCCAGCAGTGTCGGATCCACTGAAGCTTTCTTT
CASSVGSTEAFF
>few|TRBV28|NA|TRBJ1-1
TGTGCCAGCAACGTCCCCGGGGGAACTGAAGCTTTCTTT
CASNVPGGTEAFF
>NA|TRBV10-2|TRBD1|TRBJ2-5
TGCGCCAGCGGGACAGGGGGCGCGCAGACCCAGTACTTC
CASGTGGAQTQYF
>NA|TRBV12-3/TRBV12-4|NA|TRBJ2-7
TGTGCCAGCAGGCGAGGCTGGGGTCACTACGAGCAGTACTTC
CASRRGWGHYEQYF
>NA|TRBV29-1|NA|TRBJ1-1
TGCAGCGTTGGCGGCAGGGACATATGGACTGAAGCTTTCTTT
CSVGGRDIWTEAFF
>many|TRBV29-1|NA|TRBJ2-5
TGCAGCGTTGGTCCGGGAGAGACCCAGTACTTC
CSVGPGETQYF
>NA|TRBV24-1|NA|TRBJ2-5
TGTGCCACCAGTTGGAGCACCCAAGAGACCCAGTACTTC
CATSWSTQETQYF
>few|TRBV5-1|NA|TRBJ2-7
TGCGCCAGCAGCTTTAGGCAGGGAGGAGACGAGCAGTACTTC
CASSFRQGGDEQYF
>many|TRBV9|NA|TRBJ1-1
TGTGCCAGCAGCGTAGGAGTCGGGGGTGAAGGGACTGAAGCTTTCTTT
CASSVGVGGEGTEAFF
>once|TRBV10-3|TRBD1|TRBJ2-7
TGTGCCATCAGCCCACTCCCTTTCACACACCGGGACAGGGGATCCTACGAGCAGTACTTC
CAISPLPFTHRDRGSYEQYF
>many|TRBV29-1|NA|TRBJ2-2
TGCAGCCTATGGCTGCCCGGGGAGCTGTTTTTT
CSLWLPGELFF
>many|TRBV19|NA|TRBJ2-5
TGTGCCAGTAAGGGGGGTAAGGAGACCCAGTACTTC
CASKGGKETQYF
>few|TRBV6-2/TRBV6-3|NA|TRBJ1-6
TGTGCCAGCACCTTCGAGGGCCATAATTCACCCCTCCACTTT
CASTFEGHNSPLHF
>NA|TRBV5-8|TRBD1|TRBJ1-2
TGTGCCAGCAGCATGGACAGGGAGAGTGGCTACACCTTC
CASSMDRESGYTF
>NA|TRBV5-6|NA|TRBJ2-5
TGTGCCAGCAGCTTGAGGGCAGGGGAGAAGACCCAGTACTTC
CASSLRAGEKTQYF
>NA|TRBV19|NA|TRBJ1-3
TGTGCCAGTAGTATAAGGGACTCATACTCTGGAAACACCATATATTTT
CASSIRDSYSGNTIYF
>NA|TRBV10-3|TRBD1|TRBJ1-5
TGTGCCATCAGCAGAAGGACAGGGGATAGCAATCAGCCCCAGCATTTT
CAISRRTGDSNQPQHF
>NA|TRBV20-1|NA|TRBJ2-7
TGCAGTGCTGGATCACAGGTGCCTACTCCGGGGGAGCAGTACTTC
CSAGSQVPTPGEQYF
>NA|TRBV6-5|NA|TRBJ1-4
TGTGCCAGCAGTTACGGGCAGTTTTATGAAAAACTGTTTTTT
CASSYGQFYEKLFF
>NA|TRBV2|NA|TRBJ2-7
TGTGCCAGCAGTGAGGAAGGAACCCTCCACTACGAGCAGTACTTC
CASSEEGTLHYEQYF
>NA|TRBV7-2|NA|TRBJ2-7
TGTGCCAGCAGCTTAACAGAGGGTCTGTACGAGCAGCACTTC
CASSLTEGLYEQHF